Each of the 30 T cell receptor beta chains below was sequenced from the same sample in a study of T-cell reconstitution after alpha-beta-depleted transplantation in children (dated by TCRdb to 2016 to 2017). The library was generated by PCR. The sequencer was an Illumina HiSeq 2500. TCR libraries were prepared with molecular barcoding, using unique molecular identifiers to normalize TCRbeta repertoire quantification. The public reads were reprocessed in TCRdb via fastp at Q25 and MiXCR, keeping in-frame beta chains. Each entry is one CDR3 protein sequence, shown with its most common DNA and genes. The sample data list about 610,000 distinct CDR3 sequences, and approximately 10% of these were observed just once. Less than 5% of the sample belongs to the ten largest clones. Sequenced here: PBMCs from the stem cell graft donor, sampled from the stem cell graft. The source is a human donor who donated a stem cell graft to a child with acute myeloid leukemia.

Concerning this clonotype itself: A read error is possible here, since a much larger clone lies one base away. The conserved phenylalanine or tryptophan normally closing the CDR3 is absent here, so this likely arose from a read error. This sequence joins TRBV12-3 or TRBV12-4 and TRBJ1-6; 7 bases are shared with TRBD1. This CDR3 comprises 14 residues. V lost 7 bases to trimming and J lost 4 bases; unmatched junction nucleotides: 4. The CDR3 DNA reads as TGTGCCAGCAACAGGGACAGTTATAATTCACCCCTCCACTTG. Translating it yields CASNRDSYNSPLHL.

This clonotype has just a few counts. The chain employs TRBV27 and TRBJ2-7; D not resolved. CDR3 length: 14 residues. The V end lost 6 bases, the J end lost 2 bases, and 14 bases lay between the germline ends. CDR1 MNHEY and CDR2 SMNVEV come from the germline V gene (reference sequence). For the CDR3, the DNA is TGTGCCAGCAGCCAAATTGGGGTAACCTACGAGCAGTACTTC. Protein sequence: CASSQIGVTYEQYF.

This clonotype showed up just a few times. The CDR3 is CASGSLMYEQYF. CDR3 coding DNA: TGTGCCAGCGGGAGTTTGATGTACGAGCAGTACTTC. The chain uses TRBV7-9 and TRBJ2-7; perhaps TRBD2 as D (5 bases). The CDR3 contains 12 residues. Germline V gene lookup returns CDR1 SEHNR and CDR2 FQNEAQ (reference sequence). The germline V and J ends were trimmed by 8 bases and 4 bases, with 12 bases remaining between them.

The sample holds many counts of this clonotype. The rearrangement links TRBV7-9 to TRBJ2-4; tentative D call: TRBD2 (5 bases). Trimming shortened V by 4 bases and J by 1 base, and 17 bases separated the two germline ends. Germline V CDR1 and CDR2: SEHNR, FQNEAQ (reference sequence). The CDR3 runs to 17 residues. The CDR3 loop reads CASSSPIAWEAKNIQYF. The CDR3 DNA reads TGTGCCAGCAGCTCCCCCATAGCGTGGGAGGCCAAAAACATTCAGTACTTC.

This clonotype was counted many times. The chain employs TRBV10-3 and TRBJ2-2, with 8 bases matching TRBD2. J was trimmed by 5 bases and V by 10 bases; bases with no gene match: 9. This CDR3 comprises 14 residues. Germline V gives CDR1 ENHRY, CDR2 SYGVKD. Written as DNA, the CDR3 is TGTGCCACCACAAATAGCGGGGCGACCGGGGAGCTGTTTTTT. This gives the protein CATTNSGATGELFF.

This chain connects TRBV7-9 to TRBJ2-7; D unresolved. V lost 3 bases and J 6 bases, leaving 6 bases between the germline ends. Germline CDR1 reads SEHNR; CDR2 reads FQNEAQ (reference sequence). This CDR3 has 11 residues. The CDR3 coding sequence is TGTGCCAGCAGCTTTCAGCTCGAGCAGTACTTC. Its translation is CASSFQLEQYF.

There are many counts of this clonotype. The chain links TRBV5-1 to TRBJ2-1; D uncertain. CDR1 SGHRS and CDR2 YFSETQ come from the germline V gene. CDR3 length: 15 amino acids. Trimming stripped 0 bases from V and 2 bases from J, with 9 bases between. CDR3 protein: CASSLEGLTYNEQFF. DNA of the CDR3: TGCGCCAGCAGCTTGGAGGGCTTAACCTACAATGAGCAGTTCTTC.

The V and J genes are TRBV15 and TRBJ2-5, with D perhaps TRBD2 (5 bases). Trimming took 10 bases from V and 0 from J, leaving 15 bases between them. Germline V lookup: CDR1 LNHNV, CDR2 YYDKDF (reference sequence). There are 14 residues in the CDR3. The CDR3 here is CASAGGRDQETQYF. The CDR3 DNA reads TGTGCCAGTGCCGGAGGCCGCGACCAAGAGACCCAGTACTTC.

This clonotype has more than one count but fewer than ten. For the CDR3, the DNA is TGTGCCACCAGTGATTTGGAACTAGGGGAACAGGGTGAGCAGTTCTTC. Encoded protein: CATSDLELGEQGEQFF. The chain has TRBV24-1 and TRBJ2-1, with a tentative D call TRBD1 (6 bases). Per germline, CDR1 KGHDR and CDR2 SFDVKD. CDR3 length: 16 residues. Trimming took 0 bases from V and 9 from J, leaving 17 bases between them.

This clonotype was observed a few times. At one of its ends the junction is not consistent with the germline gene, which may arise from a read error. The chain carries TRBV7-3 and TRBJ2-1; 7 positions match TRBD1. Per the germline V gene, CDR1 is SGHTA and CDR2 is FQGTGA. The CDR3 extends over 15 amino acids. The CDR3 loop is CASSLTGDSYNEQFF. CDR3 nucleotides: TGTGCCAGCAGCCTAACAGGGGACAGCTACAATGAGCAGTTCTTC.

Only a few counts were recorded for this clonotype. The chain links TRBV28 to TRBJ1-5; TRBD1 matches at 7 bases. The CDR3 sequence is 15 residues long. V dropped 0 bases and J dropped 3; count of bases not matched to a gene: 2. Per the germline V gene, CDR1 is MDHEN and CDR2 is SYDVKM. The DNA for the CDR3 is TGTGCCAGCAGTTTATGGGACAGGCCCAATCAGCCCCAGCATTTT. This sequence encodes CASSLWDRPNQPQHF. The entire variable domain, with the rest obtained from reference TRBV28 and TRBJ1-5, is as follows: DVKVTQSSRYLVKRTGEKVFLECVQDMDHENMFWYRQDPGLGLRLIYFSYDVKMKEKGDIPEGYSVSREKKERFSLILESASTNQTSMYLCASSLWDRPNQPQHFGDGTRLSIL.

This clonotype was picked up a small number of times. The V and J genes are TRBV6-2 or TRBV6-3 and TRBJ1-5; D might be TRBD1 (6 bases). Germline assignment: CDR1 MNHEY and CDR2 SVGEGT. Trimming cost V 5 bases and J 2 bases, with 16 bases left between them. This CDR3 comprises 16 residues. CDR3 in amino acids: CASSLPGGRGNQPQHF. Written as DNA, the CDR3 is TGTGCCAGCAGTCTCCCGGGGGGCCGAGGCAATCAGCCCCAGCATTTT.

This clonotype was seen at least ten times. The chain is built from TRBV4-3 and TRBJ1-1; D uncertain. V was pared by 6 bases and J by 3 bases, with 17 bases between. Germline V gene lookup returns CDR1 LGHNA and CDR2 YSLEER. The CDR3 has 15 residues. CDR3 sequence (DNA): TGCGCCAGCAGAATGACGGACTCGGGAGACACTGAAGCTTTCTTT. This codes for CASRMTDSGDTEAFF.

This clonotype was detected only a few times. The chain is built from TRBV7-3 and TRBJ2-3; D gene ambiguous. The germline V gene has CDR1 SGHTA and CDR2 FQGTGA. The CDR3 sequence is 13 residues long. V was clipped by 4 bases and J by 1 base, with 6 bases between them. In DNA form, the CDR3 reads TGTGCCAGCAGCTCCGTTCGCACAGATACGCAGTATTTT. Its translation is CASSSVRTDTQYF.

This clonotype was seen only a few times. This sequence joins TRBV28 and TRBJ1-2; D possibly corresponds to TRBD1 (6 bases). There are 14 residues in the CDR3. Germline V lookup: CDR1 MDHEN, CDR2 SYDVKM. The V gene lost 7 bases and the J gene lost 6 bases, with 18 bases spanning the gap. CDR3 region: CASTNLRQADGYTF. CDR3 nucleotides: TGTGCCAGCACCAACCTTAGACAGGCTGATGGCTACACCTTC.

The sample holds many counts of this clonotype. The rearrangement links TRBV5-1 to TRBJ2-5, with 8 nucleotides matching TRBD2. Per the germline V gene, CDR1 is SGHRS and CDR2 is YFSETQ. V lost 1 base and J lost 5; bases outside the gene matches: 7. There are 15 residues in the CDR3. The CDR3 sequence is CASSLRREVFETQYF. CDR3 bases: TGCGCCAGCAGCTTGAGGCGGGAGGTTTTCGAGACCCAGTACTTC.

This clonotype occurred a few times. The V gene is TRBV5-1, the J gene TRBJ2-6; D ambiguous. Trimming cost V 4 bases and J 0 bases, with 8 bases left between them. The CDR3 has 15 amino acids. The V gene's germline CDR1 is SGHRS and CDR2 YFSETQ. The DNA for the CDR3 is TGCGCCAGCAGCAATTTGGTCTCTGGGGCCAACGTCCTGACTTTC. Its translation is CASSNLVSGANVLTF.

This clonotype was picked up a small number of times. The rearrangement joins TRBV6-2 or TRBV6-3 to TRBJ1-2; D unclear. From germline, CDR1 is MNHEY and CDR2 SVGEGT. This CDR3 contains 12 residues. V lost 8 bases to trimming and J lost 3 bases, with 10 bases between them. CDR3 sequence (DNA): TGTGCCAGCGGGAGCTGGGACTATGGCTACACCTTC. Protein: CASGSWDYGYTF.

This clonotype was seen a few times. The chain is built from TRBV20-1 and TRBJ2-7; D remains unclear. The germline V gene encodes CDR1 DFQATT and CDR2 SNEGSKA (reference sequence). V was pared by 1 base and J by 7 bases, with 17 bases between. The CDR3 has 14 residues. The CDR3 DNA follows: TGCAGTGCTAGAGCCCCGATCGGACGTGGGGAGCAGTACTTC. This sequence encodes CSARAPIGRGEQYF.

This chain links TRBV20-1 with TRBJ2-1; weak D call: TRBD2 (7 bases). This CDR3 is built from 14 residues. Germline V gene data show CDR1 as DFQATT and CDR2 as SNEGSKA (reference sequence). V shed 6 bases and J shed 9 bases, with 21 bases lying between them. CDR3 nucleotides: TGCAGTGCCCTACCCCCCTCTAGGGGGGGTGAGCAGTTCTTC. It is translated as CSALPPSRGGEQFF.

The J gene is TRBJ1-5, the V gene TRBV29-1; 8 bases align to TRBD1. Germline lookup yields CDR1 SQVTM and CDR2 ANQGSEA. Trimming cost V 6 bases and J 5 bases; bases outside gene matches: 6. This CDR3 contains 13 residues. As DNA, the CDR3 is TGCAGCGTCCGACAGGGGACGGATCAGCCCCAGCATTTT. This sequence encodes CSVRQGTDQPQHF.

The chain has TRBV12-3 or TRBV12-4 and TRBJ1-1; D gene unclear. The ends were cut back, 6 bases at V and 1 base at J, with 12 bases in the middle. The CDR3 length is 14 residues. CDR3 in amino acids: CASRTREANTEAFF. The CDR3, as DNA: TGTGCCAGCAGGACACGGGAGGCGAACACTGAAGCTTTCTTT.

This clonotype was counted a few times. V gene TRBV7-9 combines with J gene TRBJ1-2, with 10 bases identical to TRBD1. The germline CDR1 and CDR2 sequences are SEHNR and FQNEAQ (reference sequence). The CDR3 is 13 residues long. Germline trimming cut 6 bases from V and 4 bases from J; bases unmatched to any gene: 2. CDR3 coding DNA: TGTGCCAGCAGGGGACAGGGGACCTATGGCTACACCTTC. It encodes CASRGQGTYGYTF. The variable domain in full, completed from reference TRBV7-9 and TRBJ1-2, reads DTGVSQNPRHKITKRGQNVTFRCDPISEHNRLYWYRQTLGQGPEFLTYFQNEAQLEKSRLLSDRFSAERPKGSFSTLEIQRTEQGDSAMYLCASRGQGTYGYTFGSGTRLTVV.

The chain employs TRBV20-1 and TRBJ2-6; possibly TRBD1 or TRBD2 for D (5 bases each). Germline V lookup: CDR1 DFQATT, CDR2 SNEGSKA (reference sequence). The CDR3 extends over 17 amino acids. With 3 bases removed from V and 0 bases from J, the gap between germline ends came to 15 bases. As DNA, the CDR3 is TGCAGTGCTAGTACCCGGTTTGGGGGCTCTGGGGCCAACGTCCTGACTTTC. It is translated as CSASTRFGGSGANVLTF.

J is TRBJ1-1 and V is TRBV20-1; 9 nucleotides align to TRBD1. Germline CDR1 is DFQATT and CDR2 is SNEGSKA (reference sequence). With V trimmed by 5 bases and J by 0 bases, 4 bases remained unmatched. This CDR3 has 14 residues. The CDR3 region is CSALQGAMNTEAFF. The CDR3 coding sequence is TGCAGTGCTCTACAGGGGGCAATGAACACTGAAGCTTTCTTT.

This clonotype was detected many times. This chain links TRBV7-2 with TRBJ2-1, with unresolved D. Germline V lookup: CDR1 SGHTA, CDR2 FQGNSA. The ends were cut back, 1 base at V and 4 bases at J, with 11 bases in the middle. The CDR3 is 15 amino acids. The CDR3 DNA reads TGTGCCAGCAGCTTAGATGTGACTCCATACAATGAGCAGTTCTTC. This translates into CASSLDVTPYNEQFF.

Only a few counts were recorded for this clonotype. The chain links TRBV4-1 to TRBJ2-2, with TRBD1 matching 9 bases. The germline CDR1 and CDR2 sequences are MGHRA and YSYEKL. Trimming at V came to 8 bases and at J to 5 bases, leaving 6 bases not matched to a gene. The length of the CDR3 is 14 residues. The CDR3 is CASEGQGRTGELFF. DNA for the CDR3: TGCGCCAGCGAGGGACAGGGCCGGACCGGGGAGCTGTTTTTT.

The chain combines TRBV3-1 with TRBJ2-4; D is ambiguous. CDR1 and CDR2 from the germline V gene are LGHDT and YNNKEL (reference sequence). V was clipped by 3 bases and J by 9 bases, with 18 bases between them. The CDR3 is made up of 15 amino acids. The CDR3: CASSQATRTLGIQYF. CDR3 nucleotide sequence: TGTGCCAGCAGCCAGGCAACAAGGACCCTTGGCATTCAGTACTTC.

A note on this clonotype: Just one base apart from a much larger clone, this may be a read error. The chain employs TRBV29-1 and TRBJ2-7; no firm D call. Trimming cost V 2 bases and J 0 bases, with 2 bases left between them. The CDR3 is 11 amino acids. CDR1 and CDR2 from the germline V gene are SQVTM and ANQGSEA. In DNA form, the CDR3 reads TGCAGCGTTGAATTCTCCTACGAGCAGTACTTC. It codes for CSVEFSYEQYF.

The chain combines TRBV28 with TRBJ2-3; 8 bases line up with TRBD2. Trimming at V came to 6 bases and at J to 3 bases, leaving 8 bases not matched to a gene. Germline V gene data show CDR1 as MDHEN and CDR2 as SYDVKM. The CDR3 has 15 amino acids. CDR3 in amino acids: CASSLKGGRTDTQYF. The CDR3 DNA follows: TGTGCCAGCAGCCTCAAGGGCGGGAGGACAGATACGCAGTATTTT.